This TCR beta chain was profiled in a study of early T cells in non-severe SARS-CoV-2 infection. The CDR3 covers 15 residues. V shed 5 bases and J shed 5 bases, with 21 bases lying between them. CDR1 SQVTM and CDR2 ANQGSEA come from the germline V gene. Unique molecular identifier tags were affixed to discrete cDNA molecules. In TCRdb, the 5' RACE reads were re-called with MiXCR into one record per CDR3 protein. Counted here are approximately 62,000 distinct CDR3 sequences, around 12% occurring once; the ten biggest clones make up 3% to 4.5%. This chain joins TRBV29-1 and TRBJ1-1, with a weak D call TRBD1 (6 bases). This sequence was found in an adult who was a healthcare worker with PCR-confirmed SARS-CoV-2 infection or an uninfected control (not recorded which). Sequences were obtained from whole blood. The CDR3 DNA follows: TGCAGCGTTCTTTTGGACAGCTTTAGGGGGACTGAAGCTTTCTTT. Encoded protein: CSVLLDSFRGTEAFF.